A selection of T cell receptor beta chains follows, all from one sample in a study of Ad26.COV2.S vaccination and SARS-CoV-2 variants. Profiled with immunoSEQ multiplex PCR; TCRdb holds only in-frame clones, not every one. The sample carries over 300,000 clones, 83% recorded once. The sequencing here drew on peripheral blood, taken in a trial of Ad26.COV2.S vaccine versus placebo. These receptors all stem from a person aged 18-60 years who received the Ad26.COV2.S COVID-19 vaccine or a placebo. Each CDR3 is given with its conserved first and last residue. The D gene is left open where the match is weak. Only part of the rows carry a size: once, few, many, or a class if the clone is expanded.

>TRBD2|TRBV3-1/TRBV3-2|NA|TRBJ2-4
CASSLGLAGGIGAKNIQYF
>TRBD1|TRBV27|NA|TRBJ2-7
CASSLGDRETREQYF
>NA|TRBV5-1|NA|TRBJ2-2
CASGTTNTGELFF
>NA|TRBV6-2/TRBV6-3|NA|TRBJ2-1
CASSYRAGRYNEQFF
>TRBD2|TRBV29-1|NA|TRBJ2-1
CSVEREAYNEQFF
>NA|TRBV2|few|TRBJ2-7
CASSEGRTETYEQYF
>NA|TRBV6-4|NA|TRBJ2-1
CASSDSFNEQFF
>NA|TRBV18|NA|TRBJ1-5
CASSPREDQPQHF
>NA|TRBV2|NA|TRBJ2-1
CASSVQGLALAHEQFF
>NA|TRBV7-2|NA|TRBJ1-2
CASSPFFYGYTF
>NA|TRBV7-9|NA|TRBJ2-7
CASSPPSGSLYEQYF
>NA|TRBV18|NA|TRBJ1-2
CASSPDRQVGYTF
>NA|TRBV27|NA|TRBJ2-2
CASSSPSAGTGELFF
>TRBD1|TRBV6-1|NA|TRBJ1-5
CASSERLSDRGYQPQHF
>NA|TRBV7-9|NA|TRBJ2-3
CASSFLRDTQYF
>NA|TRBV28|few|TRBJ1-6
CASSYGSYNSPLHF
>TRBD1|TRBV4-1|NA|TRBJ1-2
CASRTPGQGYGYTF
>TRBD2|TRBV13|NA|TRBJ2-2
CASSLHLAGGAGELFF
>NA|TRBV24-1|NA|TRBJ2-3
CATSDGGFSSTDTQYF
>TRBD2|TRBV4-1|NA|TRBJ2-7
CASSQTGTSGAYEQYF
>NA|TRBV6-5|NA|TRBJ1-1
CASTKRDGAGREAFF
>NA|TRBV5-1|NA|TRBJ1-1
CASSLGVESEAFF